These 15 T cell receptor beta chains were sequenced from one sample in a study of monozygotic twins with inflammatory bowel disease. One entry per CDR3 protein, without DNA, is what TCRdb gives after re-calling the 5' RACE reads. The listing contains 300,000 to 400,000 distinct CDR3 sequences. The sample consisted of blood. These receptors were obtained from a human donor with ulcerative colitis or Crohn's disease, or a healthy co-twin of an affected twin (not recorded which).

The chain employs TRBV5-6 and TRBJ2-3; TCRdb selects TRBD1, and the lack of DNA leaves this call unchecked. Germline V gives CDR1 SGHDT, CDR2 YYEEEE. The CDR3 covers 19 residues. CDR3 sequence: CASSFWNRGQEIGTDTQYF.

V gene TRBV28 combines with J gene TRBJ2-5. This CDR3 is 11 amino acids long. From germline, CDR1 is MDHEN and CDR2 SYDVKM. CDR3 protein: CASSSFVTQYF.

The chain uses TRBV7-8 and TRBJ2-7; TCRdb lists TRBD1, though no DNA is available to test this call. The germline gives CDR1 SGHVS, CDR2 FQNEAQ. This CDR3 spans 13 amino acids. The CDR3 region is CASSDGTGEEQYF.

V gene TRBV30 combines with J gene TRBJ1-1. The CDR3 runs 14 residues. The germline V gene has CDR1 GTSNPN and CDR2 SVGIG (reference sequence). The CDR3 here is CAWSRLHFATEAFF.

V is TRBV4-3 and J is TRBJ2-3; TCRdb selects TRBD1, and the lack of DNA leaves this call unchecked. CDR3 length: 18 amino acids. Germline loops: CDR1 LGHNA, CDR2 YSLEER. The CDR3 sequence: CASSQDLVGGSSTDTQYF.

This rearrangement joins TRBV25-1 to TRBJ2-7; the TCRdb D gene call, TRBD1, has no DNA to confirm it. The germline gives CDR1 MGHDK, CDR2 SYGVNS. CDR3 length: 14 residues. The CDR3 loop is CASRASLGAGEQYF.

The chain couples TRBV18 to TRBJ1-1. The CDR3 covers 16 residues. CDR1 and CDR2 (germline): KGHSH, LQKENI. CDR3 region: CASSPRAGRENTEAFF.

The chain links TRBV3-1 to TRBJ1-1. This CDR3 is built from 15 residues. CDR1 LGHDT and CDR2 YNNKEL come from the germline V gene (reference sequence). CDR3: CASSRRGEGSTEAFF.

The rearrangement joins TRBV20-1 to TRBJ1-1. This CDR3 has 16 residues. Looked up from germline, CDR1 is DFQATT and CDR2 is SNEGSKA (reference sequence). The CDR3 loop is CSAGKQRRYANTEAFF.

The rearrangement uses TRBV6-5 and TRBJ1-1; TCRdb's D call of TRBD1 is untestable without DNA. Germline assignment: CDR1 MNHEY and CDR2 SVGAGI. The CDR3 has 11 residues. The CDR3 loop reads CASMGVQQAFF.

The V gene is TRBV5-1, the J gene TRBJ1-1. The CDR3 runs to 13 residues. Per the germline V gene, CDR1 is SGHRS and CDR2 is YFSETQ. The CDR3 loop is CASSSTSDTEAFF. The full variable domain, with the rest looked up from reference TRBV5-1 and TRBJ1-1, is KAGVTQTPRYLIKTRGQQVTLSCSPISGHRSVSWYQQTPGQGLQFLFEYFSETQRNKGNFPGRFSGRQFSNSRSEMNVSTLELGDSALYLCASSSTSDTEAFFGQGTRLTVV.

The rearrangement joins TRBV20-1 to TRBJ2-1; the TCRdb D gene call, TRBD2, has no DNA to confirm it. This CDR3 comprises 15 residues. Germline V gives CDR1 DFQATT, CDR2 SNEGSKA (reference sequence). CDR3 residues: CSASGLAKGYNEQFF.

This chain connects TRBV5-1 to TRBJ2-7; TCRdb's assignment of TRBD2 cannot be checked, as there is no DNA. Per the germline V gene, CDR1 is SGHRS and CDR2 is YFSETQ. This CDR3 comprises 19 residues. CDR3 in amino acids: CASSLGEGSGRTISYEQYF.

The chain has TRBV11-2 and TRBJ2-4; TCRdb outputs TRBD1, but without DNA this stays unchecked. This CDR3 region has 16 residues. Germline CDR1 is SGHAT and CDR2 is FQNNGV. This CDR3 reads CASSFSPGTGENIQYF. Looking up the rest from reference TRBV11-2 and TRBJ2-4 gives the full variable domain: EAGVAQSPRYKIIEKRQSVAFWCNPISGHATLYWYQQILGQGPKLLIQFQNNGVVDDSQLPKDRFSAERLKGVDSTLKIQPAKLEDSAVYLCASSFSPGTGENIQYFGAGTRLSVL.

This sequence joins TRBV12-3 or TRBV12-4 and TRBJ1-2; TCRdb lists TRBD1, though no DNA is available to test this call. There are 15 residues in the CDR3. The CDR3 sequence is CASTTRRDWDYGYTF.